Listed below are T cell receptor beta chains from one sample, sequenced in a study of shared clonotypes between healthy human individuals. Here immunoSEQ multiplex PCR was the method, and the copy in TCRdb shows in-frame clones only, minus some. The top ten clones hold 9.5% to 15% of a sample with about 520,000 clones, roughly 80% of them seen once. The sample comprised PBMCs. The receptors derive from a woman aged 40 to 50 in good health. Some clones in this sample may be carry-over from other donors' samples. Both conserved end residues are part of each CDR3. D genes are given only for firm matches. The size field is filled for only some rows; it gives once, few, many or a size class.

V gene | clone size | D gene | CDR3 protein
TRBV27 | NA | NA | CASSPFRTDTQYF
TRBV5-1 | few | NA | CASGDQTGVEGGGELFF
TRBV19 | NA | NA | CASSTQTGTGKQYF
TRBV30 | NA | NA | CAWSTPRGYTF
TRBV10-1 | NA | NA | CASSDPRAGAPKTQYF
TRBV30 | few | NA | CAWKLASRGEKLFF
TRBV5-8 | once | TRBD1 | CASSFGQGGIDTQYF
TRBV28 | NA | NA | CASSRSGVIWRNQPQHF
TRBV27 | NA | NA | CASSFTGPDYEQYF
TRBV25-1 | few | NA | CASSEGGNTIYF
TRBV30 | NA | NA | CAWSRDGSPLHF
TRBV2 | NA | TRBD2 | CASSRGLAGDIGPETQYF
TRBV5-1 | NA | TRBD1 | CASSLVLFAGGEQYF
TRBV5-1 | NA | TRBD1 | CASTLSLDRAGGYTF
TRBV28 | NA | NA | CASSRTVYGANVLTF
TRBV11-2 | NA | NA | CASSFLGQGGQETQYF
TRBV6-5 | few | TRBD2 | CASSYSAGGPYEQYF
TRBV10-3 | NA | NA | CATKGGVGGETQYF
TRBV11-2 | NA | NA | CASSLDRSGLGYEQYF
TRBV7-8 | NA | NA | CASSTWADPNEQFF
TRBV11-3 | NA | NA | CASSLAGQEAQYF
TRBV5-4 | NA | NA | CASSQGGYYEQYF
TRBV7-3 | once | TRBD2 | CASSFAAGLAGEGHTEQFF
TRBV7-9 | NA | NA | CASSWPPGYWRDQETQYF
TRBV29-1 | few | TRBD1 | CSVVLGTGTGYNEQFF
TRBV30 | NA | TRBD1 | CAWSVSGGGEQYF
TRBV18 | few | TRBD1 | CASSPMTGGDEQYF
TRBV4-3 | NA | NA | CASSPLPGPHTGGLFF
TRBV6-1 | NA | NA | CASSEVGTVSYEQYF
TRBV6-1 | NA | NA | CASSVEDSPSSYEQYF
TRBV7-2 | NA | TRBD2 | CASSSQVAGEETQYF
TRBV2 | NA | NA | CASMGRLNTEAFF
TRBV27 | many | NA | CASSLKEGYEQYF
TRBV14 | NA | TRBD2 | CASSPGTTTTDTQYF
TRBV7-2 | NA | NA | CASSLGVPPRDEQFF
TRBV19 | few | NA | CASSIGDRKYQPQHF
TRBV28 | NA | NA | CASTPQGSYNEQFF
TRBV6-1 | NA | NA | CASRNNPNTEAFF
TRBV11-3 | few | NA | CASSLGQEYEQYF
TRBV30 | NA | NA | CAWALGGGADTQYF
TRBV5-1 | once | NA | CASTLSGTPYEQYF
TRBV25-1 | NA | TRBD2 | CASSERREGRDTQYF
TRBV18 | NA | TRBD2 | CASSLLAGGPYEQYF
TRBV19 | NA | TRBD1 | CASTFRTGHTDTQYF
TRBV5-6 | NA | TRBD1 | CASSSPKQGATDTQYF
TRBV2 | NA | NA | CASSEAGGYTF
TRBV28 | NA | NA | CASSPLATGTDTQYF
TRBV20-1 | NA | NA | CSARNVETQYF
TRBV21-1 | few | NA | CASSKGTDRVPSEQYF
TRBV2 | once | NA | CASSEALGQQYF
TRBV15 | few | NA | CATSRELSRSYEQYF
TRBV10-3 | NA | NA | CAIRETNGDSPLHF
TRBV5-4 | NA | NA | CASSSDSYNEQFF
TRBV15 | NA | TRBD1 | CATSTSYRGETQYF
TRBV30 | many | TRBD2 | CAWSSGLAGLTGELFF